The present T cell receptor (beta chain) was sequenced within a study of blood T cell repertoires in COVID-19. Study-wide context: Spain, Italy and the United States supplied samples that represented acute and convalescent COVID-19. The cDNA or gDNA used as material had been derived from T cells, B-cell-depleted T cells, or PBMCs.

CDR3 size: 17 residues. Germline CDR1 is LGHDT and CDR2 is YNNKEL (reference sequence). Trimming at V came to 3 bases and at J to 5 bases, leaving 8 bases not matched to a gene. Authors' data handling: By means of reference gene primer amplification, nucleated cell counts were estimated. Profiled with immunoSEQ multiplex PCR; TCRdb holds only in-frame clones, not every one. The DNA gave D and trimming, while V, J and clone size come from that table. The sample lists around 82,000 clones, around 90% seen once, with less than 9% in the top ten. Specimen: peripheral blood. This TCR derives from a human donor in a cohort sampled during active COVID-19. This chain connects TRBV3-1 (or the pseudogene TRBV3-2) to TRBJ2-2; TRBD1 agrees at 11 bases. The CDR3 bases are TGTGCCAGCAGCCACGACCGGGACAGGGGGAGGACCGGGGAGCTGTTTTTT. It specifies CASSHDRDRGRTGELFF.